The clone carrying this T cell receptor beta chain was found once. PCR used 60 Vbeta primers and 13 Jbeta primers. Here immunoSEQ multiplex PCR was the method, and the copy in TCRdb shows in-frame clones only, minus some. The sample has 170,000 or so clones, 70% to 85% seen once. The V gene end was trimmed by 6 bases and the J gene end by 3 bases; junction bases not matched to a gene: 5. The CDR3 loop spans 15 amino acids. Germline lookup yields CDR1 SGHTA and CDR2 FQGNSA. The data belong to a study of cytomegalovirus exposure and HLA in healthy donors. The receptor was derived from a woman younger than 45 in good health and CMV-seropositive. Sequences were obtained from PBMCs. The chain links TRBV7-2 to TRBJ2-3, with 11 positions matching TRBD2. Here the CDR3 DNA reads TGTGCCAGCAGAGAGGGACTAGCGGCGACAGATACGCAGTATTTT. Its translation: CASREGLAATDTQYF.